The source of this T cell receptor (beta chain) is a study of T-cell memory formation after mild COVID-19. Study results and caveats: CM and EM subsets held most contracting CD4+ clones; EMRA held CD8+ ones.

MiXCR, run by TCRdb on the 5' RACE reads, gives a single entry per CDR3 protein. The sample lists roughly 80,000 distinct CDR3 sequences, about 15% seen once, with around 31% in the top ten. The CDR3 is 17 residues long. In germline, CDR1 is SGDLS, CDR2 YYNGEE. The trim removed 0 bases at V and 3 bases at J, leaving 4 bases unmatched. Comments on this clonotype: Its target is not known.

The source of this sequence is an adult woman who had mild COVID-19 (a few samples of this study predate the infection). Cell type and time point are not known. This chain connects TRBV9 to TRBJ2-3, with 13 bases lining up with TRBD2. Sequenced material: PBMCs or a T cell subset sorted from them (not recorded which). The CDR3 nucleotides are TGTGCCAGCAGCGTAGGGACTAGCGGGGGTGGGACAGATACGCAGTATTTT. It encodes CASSVGTSGGGTDTQYF.